The present T cell receptor beta chain was sequenced within a study of regulatory T cells in long-lasting Graves disease. To note about this clonotype: Its antigen is currently unknown.

The V and J ends lost 10 bases and 5 bases, in that order; junction bases with no gene match: 32. Germline values: CDR1 MNHNS, CDR2 SASEGT. The CDR3 loop spans 22 amino acids. The time point is: persistent/refractory GD, antithyroid drugs over 5 years with positive TRAb. RNA isolated from PBMCs was used to make the TCR library. The patients included were those that came from an endocrinology department in Xi'an, China. General observations from the study: Preferential use of TRBV28, TRBJ1-2 and TRBJ2-5 was seen in persistent disease. Persistent Graves' patients showed less TCR diversity than newly diagnosed ones.

Building of the TCR beta libraries involved iRepertoire HTBI primers and Arm-PCR of CDR3 regions. Via MiXCR, TCRdb re-called the multiplex PCR reads, giving one row per CDR3 protein. The sample consists of 500,000 to 700,000 distinct CDR3 sequences, approximately 29% of them appearing once. The chain combines TRBV6-1 with TRBJ2-1; TRBD2 matches at 10 bases. The TCR comes from a female donor with Graves disease. The sample in question was peripheral blood mononuclear cells (PBMCs), obtained when the disease was refractory, from a patient treated with antithyroid drugs. The CDR3 is CATAKGQGVEYSSGRTHNEQFF. The CDR3 DNA is TGTGCCACCGCCAAGGGCCAGGGGGTCGAGTATAGTAGCGGGAGGACCCACAATGAGCAGTTCTTC.